This TCR beta chain emerged from a study of blood T cell repertoires in COVID-19. In the authors' methods: Reference gene primer amplification in the assay estimated nucleated cell counts. Assay used: immunoSEQ multiplex PCR; TCRdb lists only in-frame clones, some missing. V and J calls plus clone size are reproduced from that table; the DNA served to infer D and trimming. Of roughly 150,000 clones in the sample, 65% to 85% were seen once. This clone was detected only once. Germline CDR1 KGHSH, CDR2 LQKENI. CDR3 length equals 15 residues. Trimming shortened V by 4 bases and J by 0 bases, and 10 bases separated the two germline ends. The cohort comprised adults aged roughly 18 to 95 years residing in about two dozen US areas.

The chain links TRBV18 to TRBJ1-5, with a possible D match to TRBD1 (5 bases). Sequenced: PBMCs or T cells enriched from blood (not recorded which). This TCR derives from a man between 70 and 80 years old who had been exposed to COVID-19. Here the CDR3 DNA reads TGTGCCAGCTCACAGGGGCAGGGTAGCAATCAGCCCCAGCATTTT. Translation: CASSQGQGSNQPQHF.